This T cell receptor (beta chain) was identified during a study of cytomegalovirus exposure and HLA in healthy donors. Study-wide results and caveats: In a later analysis, at a false discovery rate of 0.05, 15,000 to 20,000 TCR beta sequences were associated with HLA alleles.

The germline V and J ends were trimmed by 1 base and 9 bases, with 13 bases remaining between them. CDR3 length: 14 amino acids. Germline assignment: CDR1 MGHRA and CDR2 YSYEKL. PCR involved 60 Vbeta and 13 Jbeta primers. The assay was immunoSEQ multiplex PCR, and TCRdb's table has in-frame clones only and misses some. The sample holds 45,000 to 65,000 clones, roughly 72% seen once. About this clone itself: Antigen specificity is unknown.

Sequencing was done on a sample of PBMCs. V is TRBV4-1 and J is TRBJ1-5; D gene uncertain. The source of this sequence is a woman between 50 and 59 years old in good health and CMV-seropositive. CDR3 coding DNA: TGCGCCAGCAGCCAAGTACTTAGCGGGTGGCCCCAGCATTTT. The encoded protein is CASSQVLSGWPQHF.